Each of the 8 T cell receptor beta chains below was sequenced from the same sample in a study of control samples from healthy donors and cancer patients. Profiling relied on immunoSEQ multiplex PCR, and the TCRdb table lists in-frame clones only, not all of them. The table shows some 130,000 clones, with approximately 92% occurring only once. Material: blood. The receptors here all came from a man aged 18 to 35 in good health.

V usage is TRBV7-2 and J usage is TRBJ2-5; 7 nucleotides match TRBD1. Trimming took 0 bases from V and 4 from J; bases not matched to a gene: 2. The CDR3 totals 14 residues. CDR1 is SGHTA, CDR2 FQGNSA, per germline. The CDR3 DNA is TGTGCCAGCAGCTTAGCAGGGGGCACAGAGACCCAGTACTTC. Protein product: CASSLAGGTETQYF.

This sequence joins TRBV30 and TRBJ2-3, with a weak D call TRBD2 (7 bases). The CDR3 length is 16 residues. V was shortened by 4 bases and J by 2 bases, with 19 bases between the two germline ends. Germline loops: CDR1 GTSNPN, CDR2 SVGIG (reference sequence). The CDR3 sequence: CAWTSRAGALTDTQYF. CDR3 DNA sequence: TGTGCCTGGACGTCCAGGGCGGGGGCCCTCACAGATACGCAGTATTTT.

The rearrangement joins TRBV29-1 to TRBJ2-7, with 7 positions matching TRBD2. The germline gives CDR1 SQVTM, CDR2 ANQGSEA. The CDR3 length is 12 residues. Trimming cost V 6 bases and J 7 bases; bases outside gene matches: 9. For the CDR3, the DNA is TGCAGCGTAGCGGGACCAGGTAGAGAGCAGTACTTC. Protein: CSVAGPGREQYF.

This clone has only a few counts. V and J are TRBV4-1 and TRBJ1-2, with TRBD1 identical over 7 bases. Losses at the gene ends were 1 base for V and 8 bases for J; bases not matched to a gene: 10. The CDR3 totals 15 residues. CDR1 and CDR2 (germline): MGHRA, YSYEKL. The CDR3 nucleotides are TGCGCCAGCAGCCAAGCCGTCTTGGGAGGGGGCGGCTACACCTTC. Encoded protein: CASSQAVLGGGGYTF.

The chain is built from TRBV6-5 and TRBJ2-1, with D perhaps TRBD1 (6 bases). V lost 6 bases, J lost 5 bases, and 17 bases lay in between. Germline V gives CDR1 MNHEY, CDR2 SVGAGI. The CDR3 has 15 residues. CDR3 region: CASRAIGTRNNEQFF. CDR3 nucleotide sequence: TGTGCCAGCAGAGCGATAGGGACACGCAACAATGAGCAGTTCTTC.

J is TRBJ2-7 and V is TRBV7-9; D is possibly TRBD2 (6 bases). Germline CDR1 and CDR2: SEHNR and FQNEAQ (reference sequence). The CDR3 totals 13 residues. The ends were cut back, 5 bases at V and 6 bases at J, with 14 bases in the middle. The CDR3 DNA follows: TGTGCCAGCAGCCATGCGGAGGGGAGCGAGCAGTACTTC. Its translation is CASSHAEGSEQYF.

The chain carries TRBV5-1 and TRBJ1-2; 8 bases fit TRBD1. V dropped 7 bases and J dropped 8; count of bases not matched to a gene: 7. The CDR3 is 12 residues long. In germline, CDR1 is SGHRS, CDR2 YFSETQ. CDR3 bases: TGCGCCAGCCGAACAGGGGGACAGGGCTACACCTTC. Its protein product is CASRTGGQGYTF.

The rearrangement links TRBV7-9 to TRBJ2-7; D unclear. Germline lookup yields CDR1 SEHNR and CDR2 FQNEAQ (reference sequence). Trimming took 3 bases from V and 5 from J, leaving 14 bases between them. The CDR3 totals 14 residues. This CDR3 is CASSLSFATHEQYF. In nucleotides, the CDR3 is TGTGCCAGCAGCTTGAGCTTCGCAACCCACGAGCAGTACTTC.